These 27 T cell receptor beta chains originate from one sample sequenced in a study of cytomegalovirus exposure and HLA in healthy donors (dated by TCRdb to the late 2010s). The library was built by means of the immunoSEQ multiplex PCR assay. For the multiplex PCR, a mixture combining 60 forward primers for TCR Vbeta segments and 13 reverse primers for TCR Jbeta segments was used. In TCRdb, the immuneACCESS table is reduced to in-frame sequences with V and J assigned. These tables do not hold every clone; where another copy was compared, an unresolved V gene accounts for under half, and the others remain unexplained. Recorded for this sample are some 65,000 clones; approximately 78% of them occurred a single time. Clones ranked in the top ten supply approximately 2.9% of the sample. The specimen sequenced was PBMCs. These TCRs come from a girl aged 5-17 years in good health and CMV-seropositive.

As concerns this clone: Lacking the conserved final phenylalanine or tryptophan, this CDR3 likely reflects a read error. This chain uses TRBV25-1 with TRBJ1-2; D remains ambiguous. Germline loops: CDR1 MGHDK, CDR2 SYGVNS. The V and J ends lost 4 bases and 1 base respectively, with 4 bases between them. The CDR3 is 12 residues long. CDR3 residues: CASSGSNYGYTL. CDR3 in DNA: TGTGCCAGCAGTGGAAGTAACTATGGCTACACCCTC.

V usage is TRBV7-9 and J usage is TRBJ2-7; D is unclear. CDR3 size: 13 residues. Germline V CDR1 and CDR2: SEHNR, FQNEAQ (reference sequence). Trimming left V 3 bases short and J 3 bases short, with 9 bases between. The CDR3 protein is CASSFDNNYEQYF. The CDR3 nucleotides are TGTGCCAGCAGCTTCGATAACAACTACGAGCAGTACTTC.

This rearrangement joins TRBV30 to TRBJ2-3, with D hard to call. This CDR3 comprises 11 residues. The V gene's germline CDR1 is GTSNPN and CDR2 SVGIG (reference sequence). V gave up 2 bases and J gave up 5 bases, with 5 bases separating them. The CDR3 bases are TGTGCCTGGAGTCCAGGAGATACGCAGTATTTT. Amino acid sequence: CAWSPGDTQYF.

The chain uses TRBV2 and TRBJ2-1, with 7 nucleotides matching TRBD2. The V gene's germline CDR1 is SNHLY and CDR2 FYNNEI. The CDR3 length is 12 residues. CDR3 residues: CGGLGPYNEQFF. The CDR3 DNA reads TGTGGCGGACTAGGTCCCTACAATGAGCAGTTCTTC.

This clone is medium-sized within its sample. The chain couples TRBV28 to TRBJ2-1; D gene uncertain. Trimming removed 10 bases from V and 7 bases from J, with 11 bases in between. This CDR3 contains 11 residues. CDR1 MDHEN and CDR2 SYDVKM come from the germline V gene. The CDR3 DNA reads as TGTGCCACCGGTGTACGGAATGAGCAGTTCTTC. Its translation: CATGVRNEQFF.

The rearrangement joins TRBV28 to TRBJ1-5; maybe TRBD1 (5 bases). The CDR3 spans 14 residues. V was shortened by 3 bases and J by 4 bases, with 10 bases between the two germline ends. From germline, CDR1 is MDHEN and CDR2 SYDVKM. The CDR3 DNA reads TGTGCCAGCAGTTTCGTACGGGGGAATCAGCCCCAGCATTTT. Translating gives CASSFVRGNQPQHF.

The chain couples TRBV7-9 to TRBJ2-7; D is perhaps TRBD1 (6 bases). This CDR3 has 12 amino acids. Trimming took 5 bases from V and 3 from J, leaving 8 bases between them. From germline, CDR1 is SEHNR and CDR2 FQNEAQ (reference sequence). CDR3 in DNA: TGTGCCAGCAGCCAGGACAGCTACGAGCAGTACTTC. This gives the protein CASSQDSYEQYF.

The rearrangement joins TRBV4-1 to TRBJ2-2; 9 nucleotides align to TRBD2. V shed 4 bases and J 4 bases; nucleotides not matched to a gene: 4. The CDR3 consists of 15 residues. CDR1 is MGHRA and CDR2 is YSYEKL in the germline V gene. For the CDR3, the DNA is TGCGCCAGCAGCCCCCGGACTAGCGCCACCGGGGAGCTGTTTTTT. It is translated as CASSPRTSATGELFF.

V is TRBV29-1 and J is TRBJ1-2; D remains unclear. Germline assignment: CDR1 SQVTM and CDR2 ANQGSEA. V was trimmed by 4 bases and J by 0 bases, leaving 9 bases between them. The CDR3 is 13 residues long. The CDR3 DNA sequence: TGCAGCGTTGCCGGGAGACCTAACTATGGCTACACCTTC. It encodes CSVAGRPNYGYTF.

The CDR3 spells CASSQIPTGTGVRADDEQYF. CDR3 DNA sequence: TGTGCCAGCAGCCAAATCCCGACCGGGACAGGGGTCCGAGCGGACGACGAGCAGTACTTC. This chain links TRBV16 with TRBJ2-7; 10 nucleotides line up with TRBD1. After removal of 2 bases from V and 5 bases from J, the junction contained 21 bases not matched to a gene. CDR1 and CDR2 from the germline V gene are KGHSY and FQNENV. This CDR3 region has 20 residues.

V and J are TRBV11-2 and TRBJ1-5, with D possibly being TRBD1 (6 bases). CDR1 is SGHAT and CDR2 is FQNNGV in the germline V gene. The V end lost 5 bases, the J end lost 8 bases, and 10 bases lay between the germline ends. This CDR3 comprises 12 residues. For the CDR3, the DNA is TGTGCCAGCAGCGGAGGGGGGGAGCCCCAGCATTTT. Its translation: CASSGGGEPQHF.

The chain uses TRBV7-8 and TRBJ2-6; 7 nucleotides line up with TRBD2. V lost 5 bases, J lost 3 bases, and 7 bases stayed unmatched. The CDR3 spans 16 residues. CDR1 is SGHVS, CDR2 FQNEAQ, per germline. The CDR3 DNA is TGTGCCAGCAGCCCCGCCGGCGGGGGTGGGGCCAACGTCCTGACTTTC. Translated, it gives CASSPAGGGGANVLTF. The whole variable domain, filled in from reference TRBV7-8 and TRBJ2-6, reads GAGVSQSPRYKVAKRGQDVALRCDPISGHVSLFWYQQALGQGPEFLTYFQNEAQLDKSGLPSDRFFAERPEGSVSTLKIQRTQQEDSAVYLCASSPAGGGGANVLTFGAGSRLTVL.

This chain uses TRBV11-2 with TRBJ1-1; D possibly corresponds to TRBD1 (5 bases). The CDR3 totals 13 residues. Trimming took off 2 bases at V and 7 bases at J, with 11 bases between the two ends. The germline V gene encodes CDR1 SGHAT and CDR2 FQNNGV. The CDR3 region is CASSLLGQGEAFF. The DNA of the CDR3 is TGTGCCAGCAGCTTACTGGGGCAAGGTGAAGCTTTCTTT.

The chain couples TRBV11-2 to TRBJ1-1; D is undetermined. CDR1 is SGHAT, CDR2 FQNNGV, per germline. The CDR3 runs 12 residues. V shed 2 bases and J shed 4 bases, with 5 bases lying between them. CDR3 residues: CASSLTGTEAFF. The CDR3 nucleotides are TGTGCCAGCAGCTTAACCGGCACTGAAGCTTTCTTT.

This clone has a single count. The chain couples TRBV7-8 to TRBJ2-2; D gene ambiguous. Trimming took off 0 bases at V and 2 bases at J, with 4 bases between the two ends. CDR1 and CDR2 from the germline V gene are SGHVS and FQNEAQ. The CDR3 is 14 amino acids. CDR3 coding DNA: TGTGCCAGCAGCTTAGCCCCAAACACCGGGGAGCTGTTTTTT. Protein sequence: CASSLAPNTGELFF.

This rearrangement joins TRBV9 to TRBJ2-5; 10 bases fit TRBD1. The junction had 4 bases not matched to a gene; V was cut back by 0 bases and J by 5 bases. Germline V CDR1 and CDR2: SGDLS, YYNGEE. This CDR3 has 15 residues. The CDR3 nucleotides are TGTGCCAGCAGCGTAGTTGGGACAGGGGTGGAGACCCAGTACTTC. Translated, it gives CASSVVGTGVETQYF.

This clone was counted a few times. The chain carries TRBV4-1 and TRBJ1-5; a weak D match, TRBD1 (5 bases). Germline assignment: CDR1 MGHRA and CDR2 YSYEKL. The CDR3 has 15 amino acids. V lost 0 bases and J 6 bases, leaving 12 bases between the germline ends. In nucleotides, the CDR3 is TGCGCCAGCAGCCAAGATCCAGGGCTGACTCAGCCCCAGCATTTT. It codes for CASSQDPGLTQPQHF.

The chain is built from TRBV11-3 and TRBJ2-1; D might be TRBD2 (6 bases). Germline assignment: CDR1 SGHNT and CDR2 YENEEA. This CDR3 region has 15 residues. V shed 3 bases and J shed 1 base, with 10 bases lying between them. As DNA, the CDR3 is TGTGCCAGCAGCTTTAGCGGAGGATCCTACAATGAGCAGTTCTTC. Its protein is CASSFSGGSYNEQFF. Looking up the rest from reference TRBV11-3 and TRBJ2-1 gives the full variable domain: EAGVVQSPRYKIIEKKQPVAFWCNPISGHNTLYWYLQNLGQGPELLIRYENEEAVDDSQLPKDRFSAERLKGVDSTLKIQPAELGDSAVYLCASSFSGGSYNEQFFGPGTRLTVL.

The J gene is TRBJ2-3, the V gene TRBV6-4; 8 bases fit TRBD2. CDR1 and CDR2 (germline): MRHNA, SNTAGT. Trimming removed 2 bases from V and 4 bases from J; junction bases left unmatched: 17. The CDR3 extends over 19 amino acids. In DNA, the CDR3 is TGTGCCAGCAGTGACCCGCTTGGGAGGGACGGGGGGGCCTCAGATACGCAGTATTTT. It translates to CASSDPLGRDGGASDTQYF.

The chain couples TRBV7-2 to TRBJ2-7, with 14 bases aligning to TRBD2. The CDR3 runs 17 residues. The J segment lost 4 bases and the V segment lost 4 bases, leaving 9 bases of the junction unmatched. Germline V gives CDR1 SGHTA, CDR2 FQGNSA. The CDR3 nucleotides read TGTGCCAGCAGCTCGCCGGGACTAGCGGGAGTGAGGTACGAGCAGTACTTC. It codes for CASSSPGLAGVRYEQYF.

This chain links TRBV5-1 with TRBJ1-5; possibly TRBD1 for D (5 bases). Between the trimmed V and J ends, which lost 0 bases and 5 bases, there was a span of 9 bases. Germline V lookup: CDR1 SGHRS, CDR2 YFSETQ. The CDR3 runs 14 residues. DNA for the CDR3: TGCGCCAGCAGCTTGGGGGGGGTGGATCAGCCCCAGCATTTT. Encoded protein: CASSLGGVDQPQHF.

The chain joins TRBV19 to TRBJ1-5; a possible D gene is TRBD1 (6 bases). Germline loops: CDR1 LNHDA, CDR2 SQIVND (reference sequence). Deletions cut 8 bases from V and 0 bases from J, with 8 bases between. The CDR3 loop spans 13 amino acids. DNA of the CDR3: TGTGCCAGTGGACAGTCTAGCAATCAGCCCCAGCATTTT. Protein product: CASGQSSNQPQHF.

This clone came up a few times. This sequence joins TRBV6-5 and TRBJ1-4, with D possibly being TRBD1 (5 bases). The germline CDR1 and CDR2 sequences are MNHEY and SVGAGI. V lost 8 bases and J lost 10, with 17 bases in between. The CDR3 sequence is 13 residues long. The CDR3 DNA is TGTGCCAGCGGCTGGGGCGAGGAGGGAAAACTGTTTTTT. This gives the protein CASGWGEEGKLFF.

The chain links TRBV19 to TRBJ1-5; unclear D gene. Per germline, CDR1 LNHDA and CDR2 SQIVND (reference sequence). V was clipped by 2 bases and J by 4 bases, with 9 bases between them. The CDR3 spans 14 residues. CDR3 coding DNA: TGTGCCAGTAGTATAAGGCAGGTAAATCAGCCCCAGCATTTT. It is translated as CASSIRQVNQPQHF.

The CDR3 spells CASSGMGQGHSYEQYF. In nucleotides, the CDR3 is TGTGCCAGCAGTGGGATGGGACAGGGCCACTCCTACGAGCAGTACTTC. J is TRBJ2-7 and V is TRBV6-1, with TRBD1 matching 9 bases. Germline CDR1 MNHNS, CDR2 SASEGT. V trimming: 4 bases; J trimming: 0 bases; junction bases outside the gene matches: 7. The CDR3 length is 16 residues.

The CDR3 sequence: CATLGTVYYSYTF. CDR3 sequence (DNA): TGTGCCACACTCGGGACTGTTTATTATAGCTACACCTTC. This chain uses TRBV28 with TRBJ1-2; D may be TRBD1 (5 bases). Germline CDR1 MDHEN, CDR2 SYDVKM. V lost 10 bases, J lost 9 bases, and 21 bases lay in between. The CDR3 is 13 residues long.

J is TRBJ1-1 and V is TRBV4-1, with 7 bases aligning to TRBD1. J gave up 1 base and V 3 bases, and 2 bases lay outside the gene matches. Germline assignment: CDR1 MGHRA and CDR2 YSYEKL. The CDR3 is 14 amino acids. The CDR3 coding sequence is TGCGCCAGCAGCCAGGACAGGAGGAACACTGAAGCTTTCTTT. It codes for CASSQDRRNTEAFF.